Each of the 8 T cell receptor beta chains below was sequenced from the same sample in a study of tumor-infiltrating lymphocytes in primary liver carcinoma. The researchers obtained blood RNA from unsorted whole blood and also extracted germline DNA. Starting material of about 0.45 ug total RNA yielded TCR beta cDNA via a constant-region primer. Three rounds of nested multiplex PCR with slightly modified ARM-PCR produced TCR beta libraries. For around 10 cycles apiece, the opening two PCR rounds ran with TRBV1-TRBV30 forward primers and a C-beta reverse primer. TCRdb fed the multiplex PCR reads into MiXCR, producing one record per CDR3 protein. The table includes around 330,000 distinct CDR3 sequences, nearly 60% detected once. The sample taken for sequencing was peripheral blood. The source of these receptors is a woman under 40 with primary liver carcinoma and hepatitis B virus infection.

The chain recombines TRBV12-3 or TRBV12-4 with TRBJ1-2; D ambiguous. The CDR3 is 14 residues long. The V end lost 7 bases, the J end lost 6 bases, and 18 bases lay between the germline ends. DNA for the CDR3: TGTGCCAGCATGGCGGCTGGCTTCCGGGATGGCTACACCTTC. Translated: CASMAAGFRDGYTF.

This clonotype came up a few times. It may be a read error: a sequence one base away is much more abundant. This chain connects TRBV29-1 to TRBJ2-5; 9 bases map to TRBD1. This CDR3 is built from 16 residues. Germline-derived CDR1 and CDR2 are SQVTM and ANQGSEA. CDR3 sequence (DNA): TGCAGCGTTGAAGATTGGGACAGGGATTTCCAAGAGACCCGGTACTTC. This sequence encodes CSVEDWDRDFQETRYF.

This clonotype was seen a handful of times. V gene TRBV12-3 or TRBV12-4 combines with J gene TRBJ1-1, with 8 bases identical to TRBD1. This CDR3 comprises 13 residues. The junction had 8 bases not matched to a gene; V was cut back by 5 bases and J by 9 bases. CDR3 residues: CASSERQGLKAFF. Here the CDR3 DNA reads TGTGCCAGCAGTGAGAGACAGGGGCTAAAAGCTTTCTTT.

This rearrangement joins TRBV12-3 or TRBV12-4 to TRBJ2-5; D unresolved. The CDR3 runs to 14 residues. V gave up 3 bases and J gave up 1 base, with 9 bases separating them. The CDR3 is CASSLRRIQETQYF. The CDR3, as DNA: TGTGCCAGCAGTTTGCGGAGAATCCAAGAGACCCAGTACTTC.

Notes on this clonotype: One base away lies a much larger clone, so this may be a sequencing read error. CDR3 in DNA: TGCAGCGCCCTCGTCTCAGGGAGGACTGAAGCTTTCTTT. The encoded protein is CSALVSGRTEAFF. The genes are TRBV29-1 and TRBJ1-1, with D possibly matching TRBD1 (5 bases). This CDR3 comprises 13 residues. Trimming pared 7 bases from V and 5 bases from J, leaving 17 bases between. Germline values: CDR1 SQVTM, CDR2 ANQGSEA.

This clonotype showed up many times. This sequence joins TRBV29-1 and TRBJ2-3, with D uncertain. Trimming shortened V by 6 bases and J by 7 bases, and 8 bases separated the two germline ends. CDR1 SQVTM and CDR2 ANQGSEA come from the germline V gene. The CDR3 totals 10 residues. For the CDR3, the DNA is TGCAGCGTCTCTAAAAATACGCAGTATTTT. It translates to CSVSKNTQYF.

This chain links TRBV6-6 with TRBJ1-2; 7 bases line up with TRBD1. The V gene's germline CDR1 is MNHNY and CDR2 SVGAGI (reference sequence). J was trimmed by 6 bases and V by 5 bases; bases with no gene match: 9. The CDR3 contains 14 residues. The CDR3 reads CASSVTTGSHGYTF. The DNA for the CDR3 is TGTGCCAGCAGTGTAACGACAGGGTCCCATGGCTACACCTTC.

A few counts support this clonotype. One end of the junction does not line up with germline, which may come from a read error. This chain uses TRBV29-1 with TRBJ2-1; D remains ambiguous. This CDR3 comprises 15 residues. Germline V gene data show CDR1 as SQVTM and CDR2 as ANQGSEA. Written as DNA, the CDR3 is TGCAGCGCCCCCCGGTTAGGCGGCTCCTACGATGAGCAGTTCTTC. It codes for CSAPRLGGSYDEQFF.